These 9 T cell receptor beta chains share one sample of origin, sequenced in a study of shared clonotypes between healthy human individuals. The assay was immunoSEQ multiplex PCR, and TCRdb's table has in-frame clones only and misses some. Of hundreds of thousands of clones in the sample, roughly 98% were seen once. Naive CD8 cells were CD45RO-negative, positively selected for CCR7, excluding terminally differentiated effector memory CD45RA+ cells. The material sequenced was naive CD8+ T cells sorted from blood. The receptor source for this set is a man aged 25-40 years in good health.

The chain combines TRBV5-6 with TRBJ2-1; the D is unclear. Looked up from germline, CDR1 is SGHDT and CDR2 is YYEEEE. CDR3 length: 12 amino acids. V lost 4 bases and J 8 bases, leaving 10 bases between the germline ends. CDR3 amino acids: CASSITKDEQFF. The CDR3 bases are TGTGCCAGCAGCATAACGAAGGATGAGCAGTTCTTC.

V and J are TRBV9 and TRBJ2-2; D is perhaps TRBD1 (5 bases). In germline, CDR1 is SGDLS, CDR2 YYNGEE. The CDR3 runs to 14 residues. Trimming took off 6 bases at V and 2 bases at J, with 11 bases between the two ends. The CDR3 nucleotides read TGTGCCAGCAACCTGCAGGGTAACACCGGGGAGCTGTTTTTT. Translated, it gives CASNLQGNTGELFF.

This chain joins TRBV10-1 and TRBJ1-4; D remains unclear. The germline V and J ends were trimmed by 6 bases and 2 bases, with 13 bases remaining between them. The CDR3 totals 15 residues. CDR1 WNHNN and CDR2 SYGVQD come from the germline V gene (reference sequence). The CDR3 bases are TGCGCCAGCAGGGATGGGCCTCGGACTAATGAAAAACTGTTTTTT. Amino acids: CASRDGPRTNEKLFF.

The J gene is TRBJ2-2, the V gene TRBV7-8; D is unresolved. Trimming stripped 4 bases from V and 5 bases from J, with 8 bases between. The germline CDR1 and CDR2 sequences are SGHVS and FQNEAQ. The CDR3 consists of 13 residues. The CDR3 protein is CASSSLSTGELFF. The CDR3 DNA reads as TGTGCCAGCAGCTCCCTGTCTACCGGGGAGCTGTTTTTT.

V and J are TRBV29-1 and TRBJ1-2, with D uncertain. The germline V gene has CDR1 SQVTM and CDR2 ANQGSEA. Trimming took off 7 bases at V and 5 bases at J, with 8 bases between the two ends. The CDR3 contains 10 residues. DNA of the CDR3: TGCAGCGGCCAGCTGTATGGCTACACCTTC. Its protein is CSGQLYGYTF. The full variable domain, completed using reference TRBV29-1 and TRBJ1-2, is SAVISQKPSRDICQRGTSLTIQCQVDSQVTMMFWYRQQPGQSLTLIATANQGSEATYESGFVIDKFPISRPNLTFSTLTVSNMSPEDSSIYLCSGQLYGYTFGSGTRLTVV.

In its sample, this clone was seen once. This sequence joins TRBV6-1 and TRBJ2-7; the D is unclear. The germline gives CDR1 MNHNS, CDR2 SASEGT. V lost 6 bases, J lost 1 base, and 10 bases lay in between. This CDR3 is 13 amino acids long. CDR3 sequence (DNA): TGTGCCAGCAGGGCCTTAGGATCCTACGAGCAGTACTTC. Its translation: CASRALGSYEQYF.

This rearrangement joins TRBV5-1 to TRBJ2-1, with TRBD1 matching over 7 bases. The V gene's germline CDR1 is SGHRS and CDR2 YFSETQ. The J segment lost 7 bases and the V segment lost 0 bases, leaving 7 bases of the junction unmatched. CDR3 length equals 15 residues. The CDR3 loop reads CASSLGTGYPNEQFF. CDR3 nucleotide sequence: TGCGCCAGCAGCTTGGGGACAGGCTACCCAAATGAGCAGTTCTTC.

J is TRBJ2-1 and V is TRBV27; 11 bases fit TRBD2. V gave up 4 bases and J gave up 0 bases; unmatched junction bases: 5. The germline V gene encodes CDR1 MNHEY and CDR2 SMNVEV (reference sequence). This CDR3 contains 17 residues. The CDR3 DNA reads TGTGCCAGCAGTTCCCCGACTAGCGGGATCTCCTACAATGAGCAGTTCTTC. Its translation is CASSSPTSGISYNEQFF.

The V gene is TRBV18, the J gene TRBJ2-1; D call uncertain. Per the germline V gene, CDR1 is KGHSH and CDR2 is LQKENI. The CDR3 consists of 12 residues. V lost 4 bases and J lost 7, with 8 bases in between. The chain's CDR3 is CASSQYGNEQFF. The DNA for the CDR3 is TGTGCCAGCTCACAATACGGTAATGAGCAGTTCTTC.